Sequencing of this TCR beta chain was carried out in a study of T cells after posttransplantation cyclophosphamide. Regarding the study as a whole: Later post-transplant blood repertoires were often dominated by donor CD8+ memory clones. Blood and skin or GI T cell repertoires showed limited TRB overlap. Recipient CMV seropositivity and CMV reactivation strongly tracked TRB clonality.

There are many counts of this clone. Antigen unknown. CDR3 length: 11 amino acids. V was cut by 5 bases and J by 8 bases, with 6 bases left in between. The germline V gene has CDR1 SEHNR and CDR2 FQNEAQ (reference sequence). Sequenced by immunoSEQ multiplex PCR; TCRdb stores in-frame clones only, minus some. The sample has 37,000 or so clones, none seen only once. The rearrangement links TRBV7-9 to TRBJ2-2; D call uncertain. The TCR sequence derives from a man aged 25-45 years in good health and a related stem cell transplant donor. Sequences were obtained from PBMCs. CDR3 sequence: CASSPGGELFF. The CDR3 bases are TGTGCCAGCAGCCCCGGTGGGGAGCTGTTTTTT.